Listed below are T cell receptor beta chains from one sample, sequenced in a study of CD8 T cells in ankylosing spondylitis. A single record per CDR3 protein comes from TCRdb applying MiXCR to the 5' RACE reads. The data hold 150,000 to 200,000 distinct CDR3 sequences, with more than 10% observed a single time. Sample: blood, either unsorted or a sorted T cell fraction (not recorded which). The receptors stem from a male donor with ankylosing spondylitis or in good health (not recorded which). CDR3s include the opening cysteine and the closing phenylalanine or tryptophan. Each record gives: J gene, CDR3 length, D gene, V gene, clone size, CDR3 protein, CDR3 DNA. A D gene is named only where the DNA matches it firmly. A row's size may be missing; if present it is once, few, many or a size class.

TRBJ2-7 13 - TRBV6-5 few CASSYAEGTPQYF TGTGCCAGCAGTTACGCAGAGGGCACGCCGCAGTACTTC
TRBJ1-2 15 TRBD1 TRBV29-1 few CSVEIWTGRAYGYTF TGCAGCGTTGAAATCTGGACAGGGAGGGCTTATGGCTACACCTTC
TRBJ2-5 12 - TRBV7-9 - CASRRPQETQYF TGTGCCAGCAGGAGGCCTCAAGAGACCCAGTACTTC
TRBJ2-1 14 - TRBV13 few CATRGAGTYNEQFF TGTGCCACCCGAGGGGCGGGGACCTACAATGAGCAGTTCTTC
TRBJ2-7 14 TRBD1 TRBV3-1 - CASSQGTGIYEQYF TGTGCCAGCAGCCAAGGGACAGGGATCTACGAGCAGTACTTC
TRBJ2-1 17 - TRBV7-6 few CASSLGAGQSAYNEQFF TGTGCCAGCAGCTTAGGGGCGGGACAAAGTGCCTACAATGAGCAGTTCTTC
TRBJ2-7 12 - TRBV11-2 few CASSLPRDEQYF TGTGCCAGCAGCTTACCTAGGGACGAGCAGTACTTC
TRBJ1-1 13 - TRBV6-2/TRBV6-3 - CASSYPANTEAFF TGTGCCAGCAGTTACCCGGCGAACACTGAAGCTTTCTTT
TRBJ1-2 14 - TRBV12-3/TRBV12-4 many CASSLARAGYGYTF TGTGCCAGCAGTTTAGCGAGGGCCGGCTATGGCTACACCTTC
TRBJ2-6 18 - TRBV11-2 - CASSPGINRVPGANVLTF TGTGCCAGCAGCCCCGGGATAAACAGGGTACCTGGGGCCAACGTCCTGACTTTC